A single sample gave rise to the 6 T cell receptor beta chains below, sequenced in a study of beta chain features in type 1 diabetes. Isolated RNA was reverse transcribed in full, so expressed TCRB transcripts were sequenced. Assay used: immunoSEQ multiplex PCR; TCRdb lists only in-frame clones, some missing. The sample shows hundreds of thousands of clones, 55% to 70% of them seen only once. Sequenced input: naive CD4+ T cells from blood. The receptors were sampled from a man younger than 45 in good health.

The chain couples TRBV5-1 to TRBJ2-7; 7 bases are a match to TRBD1. This CDR3 is built from 15 residues. CDR1 is SGHRS and CDR2 is YFSETQ in the germline V gene. The J segment lost 0 bases and the V segment lost 5 bases, leaving 8 bases of the junction unmatched. CDR3 bases: TGCGCCAGCAGAAGGACCGGGACAGACTCCTACGAGCAGTACTTC. Residues: CASRRTGTDSYEQYF.

This clone was detected only a few times. The chain combines TRBV30 with TRBJ2-5; 11 bases line up with TRBD2. The CDR3 consists of 13 residues. Per germline, CDR1 GTSNPN and CDR2 SVGIG (reference sequence). J was trimmed by 5 bases and V by 4 bases; bases with no gene match: 3. CDR3 amino acids: CAWMTSGAETQYF. The CDR3 coding sequence is TGTGCCTGGATGACTAGCGGGGCGGAGACCCAGTACTTC.

This sequence joins TRBV29-1 and TRBJ1-2; D ambiguous. Germline CDR1 SQVTM, CDR2 ANQGSEA. The CDR3 extends over 14 amino acids. Trimming took 1 base from V and 4 from J, leaving 13 bases between them. CDR3 in DNA: TGCAGCGTTGAAGGGGTGGCAGCCGCCTATGGCTACACCTTC. Translating gives CSVEGVAAAYGYTF.

V gene TRBV30 combines with J gene TRBJ2-1; TRBD2 aligns across 8 bases. V dropped 0 bases and J dropped 4; count of bases not matched to a gene: 14. This CDR3 region has 18 residues. Germline values: CDR1 GTSNPN, CDR2 SVGIG (reference sequence). CDR3 DNA sequence: TGTGCCTGGAGTGTACGGTCTAGCGGGCCCAGAGGATACAATGAGCAGTTCTTC. As protein: CAWSVRSSGPRGYNEQFF.

This chain connects TRBV29-1 to TRBJ2-3, with 8 bases that match TRBD2. This CDR3 region has 13 residues. V was clipped by 2 bases and J by 6 bases; unmatched bases: 4. Germline V gene sequence: CDR1 SQVTM, CDR2 ANQGSEA. The chain's CDR3 is CSVERTSSDTQYF. For the CDR3, the DNA is TGCAGCGTTGAACGGACTAGCTCGGATACGCAGTATTTT.

The chain joins TRBV14 to TRBJ2-3; D unclear. The CDR3 sequence is 18 residues long. V dropped 0 bases and J dropped 0 bases, with 16 bases sitting between them. The germline CDR1 and CDR2 sequences are SGHDN and FVKESK. The CDR3 here is CASSQEWAARTSTDTQYF. In DNA, the CDR3 is TGTGCCAGCAGCCAAGAGTGGGCGGCTCGAACTAGCACAGATACGCAGTATTTT.